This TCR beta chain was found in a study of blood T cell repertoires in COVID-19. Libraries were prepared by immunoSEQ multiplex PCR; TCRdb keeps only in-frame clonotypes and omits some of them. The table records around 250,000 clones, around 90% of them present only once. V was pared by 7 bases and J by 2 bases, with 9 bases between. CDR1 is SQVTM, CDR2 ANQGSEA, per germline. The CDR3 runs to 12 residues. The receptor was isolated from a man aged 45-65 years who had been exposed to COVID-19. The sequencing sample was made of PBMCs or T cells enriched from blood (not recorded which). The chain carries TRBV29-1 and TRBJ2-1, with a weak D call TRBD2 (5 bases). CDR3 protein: CSGELAYNEQFF. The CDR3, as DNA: TGCAGCGGCGAACTAGCCTACAATGAGCAGTTCTTC.